Listed here is a single T cell receptor (beta chain). No antigen is known for it. These data belong to a study of identical twins. General observations from the study: Twin pairs' shared out-of-frame alpha sequences were enriched in low generation probability. With monozygotic twins, out-of-frame TCR alpha sharing exceeded what models estimated.

TCRdb used MiXCR to reprocess the 5' RACE reads, holding one entry per CDR3 protein. Of fewer than 350,000 distinct CDR3 sequences in the sample, roughly 8.6% are singletons; the top ten hold approximately 2%. Donors uniformly comprised healthy Caucasians. Germline CDR1 is DFQATT and CDR2 is SNEGSKA (reference sequence). Trimming pared 5 bases from V and 2 bases from J, leaving 9 bases between. This CDR3 comprises 12 residues. These records were also assigned to another study, of yellow fever vaccine responses in identical twins. Per that study: Twins' vaccine T cell responses were reported to seem partly convergent and partly personalized.

The sample was memory (CD45RO+) T cells sorted from blood. The clonotype originates from a woman aged 18-35 years in good health. The chain combines TRBV20-1 with TRBJ2-5; D is ambiguous. Here the CDR3 DNA reads TGCAGTGCTGTTAATCTTCAAGAGACCCAGTACTTC. This encodes CSAVNLQETQYF.